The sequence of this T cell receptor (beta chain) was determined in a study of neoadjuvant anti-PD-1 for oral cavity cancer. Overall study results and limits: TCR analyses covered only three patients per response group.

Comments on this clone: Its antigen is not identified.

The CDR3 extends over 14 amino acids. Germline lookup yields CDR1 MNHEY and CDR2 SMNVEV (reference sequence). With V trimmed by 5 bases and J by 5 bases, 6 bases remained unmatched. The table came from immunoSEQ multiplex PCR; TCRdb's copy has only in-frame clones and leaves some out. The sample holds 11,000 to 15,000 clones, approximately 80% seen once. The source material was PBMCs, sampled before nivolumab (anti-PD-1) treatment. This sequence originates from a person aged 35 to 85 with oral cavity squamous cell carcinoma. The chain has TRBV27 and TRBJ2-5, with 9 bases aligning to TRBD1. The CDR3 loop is CASSPGTGLETQYF. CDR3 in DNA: TGTGCCAGCAGTCCTGGGACAGGGTTGGAGACCCAGTACTTC.